This is a list of T cell receptor beta chains from one sample in a study of shared clonotypes between healthy human individuals. The method was immunoSEQ multiplex PCR; TCRdb's version includes in-frame clones alone and lacks a portion of them. The sample consists of roughly 2.1 million clones, about 93% of them appearing once. Material for sequencing was naive CD8+ T cells from PBMCs. These receptors came from a man between 18 and 35 years old in good health. Some clones in this sample may be carry-over from other donors' samples. CDR3s include the opening cysteine and the closing phenylalanine or tryptophan. D genes are given only for firm matches. Clone size appears in some rows only: once, few, many, or a class for an expanded clone.

>TRBJ1-5|14|NA|NA|TRBV10-1
TGCGCCAGCAGACAGGGTGTGTTTGGACAGCCCCAGCATTTT
CASRQGVFGQPQHF
>TRBJ2-7|16|NA|NA|TRBV27
TGTGCCAGCAGTTCGGCCGGGACTTGGAGCTCCTACGAGCAGTACTTC
CASSSAGTWSSYEQYF
>TRBJ2-1|15|NA|NA|TRBV7-3
TGTGCCAGCAGCTTAACGGGAGCAGGATACAATGAGCAGTTCTTC
CASSLTGAGYNEQFF
>TRBJ2-1|16|NA|NA|TRBV4-2
TGTGCCAGCAGCCAAGCAGCGGCTAGCTCCTACAATGAGCAGTTCTTC
CASSQAAASSYNEQFF
>TRBJ2-7|16|NA|NA|TRBV7-7
TGTGCCAGCAGCTCCCGGCGAGTGTGTGGCGGATACGAGCAGTACTTC
CASSSRRVCGGYEQYF
>TRBJ2-1|12|NA|NA|TRBV19
TGTGCCAGTAGTATAGGGGGCACTGAGCAGTTCTTC
CASSIGGTEQFF
>TRBJ2-7|14|NA|NA|TRBV6-4
TGTGCCAGCAGTGACCGGGATATGGGCTACGAGCAGTACTTC
CASSDRDMGYEQYF
>TRBJ1-3|11|NA|NA|TRBV10-2
TGCGCCAGCAGTCCCGGAAACACCATATATTTT
CASSPGNTIYF
>TRBJ2-7|15|NA|NA|TRBV10-3
TGTGCCATCAGTGAGACAGAGTCTTCGCCCTACGAGCAGTACTTC
CAISETESSPYEQYF
>TRBJ2-7|13|NA|few|TRBV5-1
TGCGCCAGCAGCTTCGGGGGTGGGTACGAGCAGTACTTC
CASSFGGGYEQYF
>TRBJ2-7|12|NA|NA|TRBV29-1
TGCAGCGTCCTCGAGGACAGCTACGAGCAGTACTTC
CSVLEDSYEQYF
>TRBJ1-5|15|NA|NA|TRBV7-9
TGTGCCAGCAGCTTGAGTTCGACAGGAAATCAGCCCCAGCATTTT
CASSLSSTGNQPQHF
>TRBJ1-2|16|NA|NA|TRBV19
TGTGCCAGTAGTCTAGAGAACCTGAGCGGACGGTCGGGCTACACCTTC
CASSLENLSGRSGYTF
>TRBJ1-2|14|NA|NA|TRBV28
TGTGCCAGCAGTTCCCCGGAGGGCGGCTATGGCTACACCTTC
CASSSPEGGYGYTF
>TRBJ1-2|13|NA|NA|TRBV7-9
TGTGCCAGCAGAAAAGCGGATTTGGATGGCTACACCTTC
CASRKADLDGYTF
>TRBJ2-1|13|TRBD2|NA|TRBV27
TGTGCCAGCAGTGGGACTAGCCGCCATGGGCAGTTCTTC
CASSGTSRHGQFF
>TRBJ2-7|15|NA|NA|TRBV9
TGTGCCAGCAGCCCCTGGGGATCCACAGAATGGGAGCAGTACTTC
CASSPWGSTEWEQYF
>TRBJ2-1|16|TRBD1|NA|TRBV11-2
TGTGCCAGCAGCCTAGGAGACAGGGGAACAAGAAATGAGCAGTTCTTC
CASSLGDRGTRNEQFF
>TRBJ2-7|13|TRBD1|NA|TRBV27
TGTGCCAGCGCTCTGGGACAGAGCTACGAGCAGTACTTC
CASALGQSYEQYF
>TRBJ2-7|10|NA|NA|TRBV5-8
TGTGCCCCCTGGTCCTACGAGCAGTACTTC
CAPWSYEQYF
>TRBJ2-1|12|TRBD2|NA|TRBV7-9
TGTGCCAGCAGCTTAAGCGGGGATGAGCAGTTCTTC
CASSLSGDEQFF
>TRBJ1-5|17|TRBD1|once|TRBV15
TGTGCCACCAGCACGAGAGGGGGCAGGGGGACCAATCAGCCCCAGCATTTT
CATSTRGGRGTNQPQHF
>TRBJ2-2|13|NA|NA|TRBV6-5
TGTGCCAGCTTACGGTTGAACACCGGGGAGCTGTTTTTT
CASLRLNTGELFF
>TRBJ2-2|15|TRBD1|NA|TRBV4-1
TGCGCCAGCAGCCAAGTCCCCTCAGGGGGCGGGGAGCTGTTTTTT
CASSQVPSGGGELFF
>TRBJ1-2|13|NA|NA|TRBV7-9
TGTGCCAGCAGCTGGGCAGGGGCTAATGGCTACACCTTC
CASSWAGANGYTF
>TRBJ2-3|16|TRBD1|once|TRBV7-9
TGTGCCAGCAGCCCGCCGGACAGGCGTAGCACAGATACGCAGTATTTT
CASSPPDRRSTDTQYF
>TRBJ2-7|16|NA|NA|TRBV11-2
TGTGCCAGCAGCCGTAGTCCCGAAAAGCCCCTTACCGAGCAGTACTTC
CASSRSPEKPLTEQYF
>TRBJ1-2|16|NA|once|TRBV9
TGTGCCAGCAGCGCTCCCCGCGGGGGGGTCAGCTATGGCTACACCTTC
CASSAPRGGVSYGYTF
>TRBJ2-5|15|NA|once|TRBV4-1
TGCGCCAGCAGCCAAGTTGGACAGTTCCAAGAGACCCAGTACTTC
CASSQVGQFQETQYF